The present TCR beta chain was sequenced within a study of beta chain features in type 1 diabetes. The authors took one heparinised blood draw, averaging roughly 100 mL, from each donor. Stem cell-like memory, regulatory, central memory and naive CD4+ cells were sorted via CD45RO/CCR7/CD25/CD127/CD95/CD27. The isolated RNA, all of it, was reverse transcribed, so expressed TCRB transcripts were what got sequenced. Regulatory, naive and central memory T cell samples averaged around 3.5 million reads. The method was immunoSEQ multiplex PCR; TCRdb's version includes in-frame clones alone and lacks a portion of them. The sample includes 150,000 or so clones, around 8.7% of them seen just once. The sequence came from a man aged 18 to 30 in good health. What was sequenced was central memory CD4+ T cells from blood.

The CDR3 nucleotides are TGTGCCAGCAGCCAAGAAGGAGCGGGGGGCCATAGTAGCACAGATACGCAGTATTTT. It codes for CASSQEGAGGHSSTDTQYF. This rearrangement joins TRBV4-2 to TRBJ2-3, with TRBD2 identical over 9 bases. V shed 0 bases, J shed 0 bases, and the junction held 10 bases outside the gene matches. The germline gives CDR1 LGHNA, CDR2 YNFKEQ. This CDR3 comprises 19 residues.